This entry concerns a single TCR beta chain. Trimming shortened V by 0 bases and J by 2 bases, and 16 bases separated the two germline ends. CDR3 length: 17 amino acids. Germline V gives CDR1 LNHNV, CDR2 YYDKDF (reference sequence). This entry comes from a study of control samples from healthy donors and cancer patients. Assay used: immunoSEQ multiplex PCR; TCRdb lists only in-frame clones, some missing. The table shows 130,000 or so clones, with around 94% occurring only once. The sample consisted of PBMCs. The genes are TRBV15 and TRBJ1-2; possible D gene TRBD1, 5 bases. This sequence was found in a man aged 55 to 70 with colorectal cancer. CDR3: CATSRELGLGGNYGYTF. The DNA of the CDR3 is TGTGCCACCAGCAGAGAACTTGGCCTGGGGGGAAACTATGGCTACACCTTC. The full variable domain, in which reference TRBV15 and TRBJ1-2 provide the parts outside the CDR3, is DAMVIQNPRYQVTQFGKPVTLSCSQTLNHNVMYWYQQKSSQAPKLLFHYYDKDFNNEADTPDNFQSRRPNTSFCFLDIRSPGLGDTAMYLCATSRELGLGGNYGYTFGSGTRLTVV.